Listed here is a single T cell receptor (beta chain). Its target is unknown. Amplification used 60 Vbeta primers and 13 Jbeta primers. The data were produced by immunoSEQ multiplex PCR, yet TCRdb's version contains in-frame clones alone and is incomplete. The sample includes 170,000 or so clones, 80% of them seen just once. This entry belongs to a study of cytomegalovirus exposure and HLA in healthy donors. Study at large: An earlier analysis identified 120 million or so unique TCR beta sequences in 170 million or so T cells. Points from the study as a whole: Association with HLA alleles at 0.05 false discovery rate was found for 16,951 TCR beta sequences in a later analysis. In a later analysis, DRB1 alleles had the most associated TCRs; HLA-C alleles the fewest.

V was clipped by 4 bases and J by 4 bases, with 14 bases between them. Germline V gives CDR1 SGHTA, CDR2 FQGNSA. The CDR3 has 14 amino acids. This receptor was identified in a boy aged 5 to 17 in good health and CMV-seronegative. Sequencing used PBMCs. The genes are TRBV7-2 and TRBJ2-7; weak D call: TRBD2 (5 bases). The CDR3 region is CASSWENGPYEQYF. Written as DNA, the CDR3 is TGTGCCAGCAGCTGGGAGAACGGGCCGTACGAGCAGTACTTC.